One and the same sample provided the 17 T cell receptor beta chains below, sequenced in a study of T-cell reconstitution after alpha-beta-depleted transplantation in children. Preparation of the TCRbeta library was carried out with unique molecular identifiers. From the PCR reads, TCRdb called clonotypes with MiXCR, one entry per CDR3 protein. Here the sample spans roughly 420,000 distinct CDR3 sequences, roughly 16% being singletons. This specimen consisted of PBMCs, mostly from graft donor cells, obtained 360 days after TCRalphabeta/CD19-depleted stem cell transplant. The origin of the receptors is a boy in the first two years of life who had a stem cell transplant for Wiskott-Aldrich syndrome, so the T cells may come from the graft donor.

This clonotype has a handful of counts. The V call is TRBV5-1, the J call TRBJ1-1; TRBD1 aligns across 7 bases. Germline V gene data show CDR1 as SGHRS and CDR2 as YFSETQ. CDR3 length equals 16 residues. Trimming took 1 base from V and 5 from J; bases not matched to a gene: 11. CDR3 nucleotide sequence: TGCGCCAGCAGCTTGACGGGACAGTTTGAATGGACTGAAGCTTTCTTT. Translating it yields CASSLTGQFEWTEAFF.

In this sample, this clonotype turned up once. The rearrangement uses TRBV5-1 and TRBJ2-1; 14 nucleotides match TRBD2. Trimming removed 4 bases from V and 10 bases from J; junction bases left unmatched: 16. The CDR3 covers 18 residues. CDR1 is SGHRS, CDR2 YFSETQ, per germline. In nucleotides, the CDR3 is TGCGCCAGCAGCCTCCGGAATTCTGGACTAGCGGGAGGTGGGGAGCAGTTCTTC. This gives the protein CASSLRNSGLAGGGEQFF.

This clonotype was observed a handful of times. The chain uses TRBV20-1 and TRBJ2-5; 8 positions match TRBD1. V shed 7 bases, J shed 2 bases, and the junction held 9 bases outside the gene matches. The CDR3 spans 14 residues. Germline V gene data show CDR1 as DFQATT and CDR2 as SNEGSKA (reference sequence). DNA for the CDR3: TGCAGTGTCTCCTTAAACAGGGGGCAAGAGACCCAGTACTTC. Its protein is CSVSLNRGQETQYF.

This clonotype was seen a few times. The rearrangement joins TRBV12-3 or TRBV12-4 to TRBJ1-2; D is unresolved. The CDR3 totals 13 residues. V lost 6 bases to trimming and J lost 0 bases, with 8 bases between them. The CDR3 sequence is CASRQDANYGYTF. The CDR3 DNA reads TGTGCCAGCAGACAAGACGCTAACTATGGCTACACCTTC.

The chain joins TRBV6-2 or TRBV6-3 to TRBJ2-7; D unresolved. The germline V gene has CDR1 MNHEY and CDR2 SVGEGT. This CDR3 is 15 amino acids long. The germline V and J ends were trimmed by 2 bases and 3 bases, with 14 bases remaining between them. CDR3 region: CASSYPTEPNYEQYF. The CDR3 coding sequence is TGTGCCAGCAGTTACCCGACCGAACCCAACTACGAGCAGTACTTC.

There are many counts of this clonotype. V usage is TRBV29-1 and J usage is TRBJ2-5; no clear D gene. Germline CDR1 is SQVTM and CDR2 is ANQGSEA. This CDR3 comprises 11 residues. Trimming removed 6 bases from V and 1 base from J, with 6 bases in between. The CDR3 loop reads CSVKVQETQYF. DNA for the CDR3: TGCAGCGTCAAGGTCCAAGAGACCCAGTACTTC.

This chain joins TRBV30 and TRBJ2-2; D is uncertain. Trimming shortened V by 2 bases and J by 4 bases, and 5 bases separated the two germline ends. CDR1 and CDR2 from the germline V gene are GTSNPN and SVGIG (reference sequence). CDR3 length: 12 residues. The CDR3 coding sequence is TGTGCCTGGAGTAAACTCACCGGGGAGCTGTTTTTT. It encodes CAWSKLTGELFF.

V usage is TRBV7-9 and J usage is TRBJ2-2; D might be TRBD1 (6 bases). With 6 bases removed from V and 7 bases from J, the gap between germline ends came to 12 bases. The CDR3 runs 13 residues. CDR1 SEHNR and CDR2 FQNEAQ come from the germline V gene (reference sequence). CDR3 sequence: CASRADRHGELFF. The CDR3 nucleotides read TGTGCCAGCAGGGCAGACAGGCACGGGGAGCTGTTTTTT.

This clonotype has more than one count but fewer than ten. The chain's CDR3 is CATSEAGVDEQFF. The DNA of the CDR3 is TGTGCCACCAGTGAGGCTGGGGTTGATGAGCAGTTCTTC. The chain recombines TRBV24-1 with TRBJ2-1, with D unclear. The CDR3 runs to 13 residues. The V and J ends lost 4 bases and 8 bases respectively, with 11 bases between them. The V gene's germline CDR1 is KGHDR and CDR2 SFDVKD.

This clonotype turned up a few times. The genes are TRBV29-1 and TRBJ2-1; D remains unclear. Germline V gives CDR1 SQVTM, CDR2 ANQGSEA. The germline V and J ends were trimmed by 5 bases and 0 bases, with 8 bases remaining between them. There are 13 residues in the CDR3. The CDR3 here is CSVPDDSYNEQFF. The CDR3 nucleotides are TGCAGCGTTCCCGATGACTCCTACAATGAGCAGTTCTTC.

The chain uses TRBV5-1 and TRBJ2-1; TRBD1 matches 7 bases. Per the germline V gene, CDR1 is SGHRS and CDR2 is YFSETQ. The junction had 7 bases not matched to a gene; V was cut back by 3 bases and J by 1 base. CDR3 size: 16 residues. The CDR3 region is CASSSNHRGSYNEQFF. CDR3 in DNA: TGCGCCAGCAGCTCAAACCACAGGGGTTCCTACAATGAGCAGTTCTTC. Together with reference TRBV5-1 and TRBJ2-1, the CDR3 gives the full variable domain: KAGVTQTPRYLIKTRGQQVTLSCSPISGHRSVSWYQQTPGQGLQFLFEYFSETQRNKGNFPGRFSGRQFSNSRSEMNVSTLELGDSALYLCASSSNHRGSYNEQFFGPGTRLTVL.

This clonotype was counted between two and nine times. The rearrangement links TRBV6-5 to TRBJ1-1; 7 nucleotides line up with TRBD1. Germline CDR1 reads MNHEY; CDR2 reads SVGAGI. With V trimmed by 0 bases and J by 1 base, 14 bases remained unmatched. There are 19 residues in the CDR3. The CDR3 nucleotides are TGTGCCAGCAGTTACTCGAATTCCGGTTGGGGACAGAAGAACACTGAAGCTTTCTTT. Translating it yields CASSYSNSGWGQKNTEAFF.

The chain couples TRBV30 to TRBJ2-5, with 7 bases aligning to TRBD1. This CDR3 region has 16 residues. Germline V CDR1 and CDR2: GTSNPN, SVGIG (reference sequence). Unmatched junction bases numbered 12, after V lost 1 base and J lost 4 bases. The CDR3 bases are TGTGCCTGGAGTGCCCACAGGGGCTTCAGGGGAGAGACCCAGTACTTC. Translating gives CAWSAHRGFRGETQYF.

V is TRBV20-1 and J is TRBJ1-4, with D unclear. Trimming took off 3 bases at V and 10 bases at J, with 15 bases between the two ends. Per the germline V gene, CDR1 is DFQATT and CDR2 is SNEGSKA (reference sequence). CDR3 length: 13 amino acids. CDR3 amino acids: CSASMDAVRKLFF. CDR3 nucleotides: TGCAGTGCTAGTATGGACGCCGTACGAAAACTGTTTTTT.

This chain links TRBV5-5 with TRBJ1-5; 7 bases agree with TRBD1. This CDR3 spans 14 amino acids. The V gene's germline CDR1 is SGHKS and CDR2 YYEKEE (reference sequence). V shed 4 bases and J 5 bases; nucleotides not matched to a gene: 6. CDR3: CASSPDRFYQPQHF. CDR3 bases: TGTGCCAGCAGCCCGGACAGGTTCTATCAGCCCCAGCATTTT.

The table lists this clonotype with a few counts. This sequence joins TRBV20-1 and TRBJ1-1; TRBD1 is a possible D gene (6 bases). The CDR3 has 14 amino acids. Looked up from germline, CDR1 is DFQATT and CDR2 is SNEGSKA (reference sequence). V was pared by 5 bases and J by 3 bases, with 16 bases between. CDR3 DNA: TGCAGTGCTCCCACGGGGGCCCAGGACACTGAAGCTTTCTTT. Translation: CSAPTGAQDTEAFF.

This clonotype was observed a handful of times. This sequence joins TRBV5-1 and TRBJ2-2; weak D call: TRBD1 (6 bases). Looked up from germline, CDR1 is SGHRS and CDR2 is YFSETQ. The V end was cut by 4 bases, the J end by 3 bases, with 10 bases between. This CDR3 has 14 amino acids. In DNA form, the CDR3 reads TGCGCCAGCAGCCGGGACACCTACACCGGGGAGCTGTTTTTT. This codes for CASSRDTYTGELFF.